A single sample is the source of the 30 T cell receptor beta chains below, sequenced in a study of cytomegalovirus exposure and HLA in healthy donors. PCR used 60 Vbeta primers and 13 Jbeta primers. Assay: immunoSEQ multiplex PCR; the TCRdb copy retains only in-frame clones and omits some. The table shows some 180,000 clones, with almost 75% occurring only once. Sequencing was done on a sample of PBMCs. The receptors originated from a woman aged 18-29 years in good health and CMV-seropositive.

The chain uses TRBV18 and TRBJ2-5, with D perhaps matching TRBD2 (5 bases). The CDR3 totals 15 residues. The germline V gene encodes CDR1 KGHSH and CDR2 LQKENI. Trimming took 2 bases from V and 1 from J, leaving 11 bases between them. The CDR3 spells CASSPVGEPQETQYF. The CDR3 DNA is TGTGCCAGCTCACCAGTCGGGGAACCCCAAGAGACCCAGTACTTC.

The chain is built from TRBV23-1 and TRBJ2-3; maybe TRBD2 (5 bases). TRBV23-1 is identified as an open reading frame with a role that is uncertain. The germline V and J ends were trimmed by 2 bases and 6 bases, with 18 bases remaining between them. This CDR3 contains 16 residues. The CDR3 DNA follows: TGCGCCAGCAGTCAAGGGCCAGAGCTCTGCGGGGATACGCAGTATTTT. It is translated as CASSQGPELCGDTQYF.

This chain uses TRBV29-1 with TRBJ2-1; D may be TRBD2 (7 bases). The CDR3 sequence is 18 residues long. V shed 3 bases and J shed 0 bases, with 21 bases lying between them. The germline CDR1 and CDR2 sequences are SQVTM and ANQGSEA. In DNA, the CDR3 is TGCAGCGTTGAGGGGAGGGTAGGACAGAGCAGCTCCTACAATGAGCAGTTCTTC. Its translation is CSVEGRVGQSSSYNEQFF.

The chain combines TRBV7-9 with TRBJ2-5, with D perhaps TRBD1 (5 bases). CDR1 and CDR2 (germline): SEHNR, FQNEAQ (reference sequence). The length of the CDR3 is 15 residues. V dropped 5 bases and J dropped 4 bases, with 17 bases sitting between them. The CDR3 loop reads CASSPPGLFRETQYF. For the CDR3, the DNA is TGTGCCAGCAGCCCACCAGGGTTATTCAGAGAGACCCAGTACTTC.

This clone came up a few times. The V and J genes are TRBV6-4 and TRBJ2-3, with D possibly TRBD2 on 7 matching bases. The CDR3 runs to 17 residues. Germline V gives CDR1 MRHNA, CDR2 SNTAGT. Trimming removed 2 bases at V and 4 bases at J, with 19 bases between. CDR3 protein: CASSDSSGVGGPDTQYF. For the CDR3, the DNA is TGTGCCAGCAGTGACAGTTCTGGCGTGGGGGGGCCAGATACGCAGTATTTT.

The rearrangement joins TRBV11-2 to TRBJ2-7; 9 bases are shared with TRBD1. The J segment lost 3 bases and the V segment lost 5 bases, leaving 11 bases of the junction unmatched. The V gene's germline CDR1 is SGHAT and CDR2 FQNNGV. The length of the CDR3 is 16 residues. The CDR3: CASSVWPGQGLYEQYF. The CDR3 DNA reads TGTGCCAGCAGCGTATGGCCGGGACAGGGCCTCTACGAGCAGTACTTC.

The J gene is TRBJ1-1, the V gene TRBV19; possible D gene TRBD1, 6 bases. This CDR3 contains 14 residues. CDR1 LNHDA and CDR2 SQIVND come from the germline V gene (reference sequence). Between the trimmed V and J ends, which lost 9 bases and 1 base, there was a span of 15 bases. In nucleotides, the CDR3 is TGTGCCAGCGAGGCCCGGACAGAGAACACTGAAGCTTTCTTT. Residues: CASEARTENTEAFF.

The chain joins TRBV7-9 to TRBJ2-1, with TRBD1 matching over 8 bases. The V segment lost 4 bases and the J segment 4 bases; nucleotides outside the gene matches: 9. The CDR3 totals 16 residues. Germline V CDR1 and CDR2: SEHNR, FQNEAQ (reference sequence). The CDR3 is CASSYSQGGKYNEQFF. For the CDR3, the DNA is TGTGCCAGCAGCTACTCACAGGGGGGCAAATACAATGAGCAGTTCTTC.

This clone appeared once. The CDR3 here is CASIWTSGYTGELFF. The CDR3 nucleotides are TGTGCCAGCATTTGGACTAGCGGATACACCGGGGAGCTGTTTTTT. V and J are TRBV28 and TRBJ2-2; 10 bases map to TRBD2. V lost 7 bases and J lost 3; bases outside the gene matches: 5. Germline loops: CDR1 MDHEN, CDR2 SYDVKM. The CDR3 sequence is 15 residues long.

V is TRBV7-3 and J is TRBJ2-3; perhaps TRBD2 as D (6 bases). This CDR3 has 13 amino acids. Per the germline V gene, CDR1 is SGHTA and CDR2 is FQGTGA. The germline V and J ends were trimmed by 6 bases and 2 bases, with 9 bases remaining between them. The CDR3 protein is CASSSGYTDTQYF. CDR3 nucleotide sequence: TGTGCCAGCAGTAGCGGTTACACAGATACGCAGTATTTT. The full variable domain, with the rest looked up from reference TRBV7-3 and TRBJ2-3, is GAGVSQTPSNKVTEKGKYVELRCDPISGHTALYWYRQSLGQGPEFLIYFQGTGAADDSGLPNDRFFAVRPEGSVSTLKIQRTERGDSAVYLCASSSGYTDTQYFGPGTRLTVL.

V and J are TRBV18 and TRBJ1-6; D uncertain. V lost 3 bases and J lost 7, with 10 bases in between. The CDR3 length is 14 residues. Germline V gene sequence: CDR1 KGHSH, CDR2 LQKENI. The CDR3 sequence: CASSPASGNSPLHF. CDR3 nucleotide sequence: TGTGCCAGCTCACCGGCCAGCGGAAATTCACCCCTCCACTTT.

Here the CDR3 reads CASSLGLAGVYNEQFF. CDR3 coding DNA: TGTGCCAGCAGCCTGGGACTAGCGGGGGTTTACAATGAGCAGTTCTTC. The V and J genes are TRBV11-2 and TRBJ2-1, with 14 bases identical to TRBD2. The CDR3 is 16 residues long. Losses at the gene ends were 5 bases for V and 4 bases for J; bases not matched to a gene: 4. CDR1 and CDR2 from the germline V gene are SGHAT and FQNNGV. The full variable domain, in which reference TRBV11-2 and TRBJ2-1 provide the parts outside the CDR3, is EAGVAQSPRYKIIEKRQSVAFWCNPISGHATLYWYQQILGQGPKLLIQFQNNGVVDDSQLPKDRFSAERLKGVDSTLKIQPAKLEDSAVYLCASSLGLAGVYNEQFFGPGTRLTVL.

V and J are TRBV13 and TRBJ2-7, with 12 bases lining up with TRBD2. The CDR3 sequence is 17 residues long. Losses at the gene ends were 2 bases for V and 0 bases for J; bases not matched to a gene: 5. From germline, CDR1 is PRHDT and CDR2 FYEKMQ (reference sequence). The DNA of the CDR3 is TGTGCCAGCAGCTTAAGCCTAGCGGGGGGGAGCTCCTACGAGCAGTACTTC. Translated: CASSLSLAGGSSYEQYF.

Notes on this clone: One end of the junction varies from germline; a read error may be responsible. The chain employs TRBV7-9 and TRBJ1-2; D gene unclear. This CDR3 has 12 amino acids. Germline V gene sequence: CDR1 SEHNR, CDR2 FQNEAQ (reference sequence). The CDR3 is CSSSLSTDGYTF. The CDR3 region has the DNA TGTTCCAGCAGCTTATCTACAGATGGCTACACCTTC.

Comment on this clone: Different DNA sequences within this sample yield the same CDR3. This chain joins TRBV5-1 and TRBJ2-1; no reliable D call. The CDR3 is 16 amino acids. Germline assignment: CDR1 SGHRS and CDR2 YFSETQ. V gave up 1 base and J gave up 0 bases, with 11 bases separating them. The CDR3 DNA follows: TGCGCCAGCAGCTTGTCAGAACTAAGCTCCTACAATGAGCAGTTCTTC. Translating it yields CASSLSELSSYNEQFF.

The chain uses TRBV6-1 and TRBJ1-2; D is possibly TRBD1 (6 bases). Trimming left V 6 bases short and J 4 bases short, with 15 bases between. This CDR3 comprises 14 residues. CDR1 and CDR2 (germline): MNHNS, SASEGT. CDR3 loop: CASSARGAVYGYTF. CDR3 bases: TGTGCCAGCAGCGCTCGGGGGGCCGTCTATGGCTACACCTTC.

This clone was detected only a few times. V gene TRBV11-2 combines with J gene TRBJ1-2; the D is unclear. Germline values: CDR1 SGHAT, CDR2 FQNNGV. This CDR3 has 14 amino acids. Deletions cut 0 bases from V and 1 base from J, with 6 bases between. This CDR3 reads CASSLERGNYGYTF. For the CDR3, the DNA is TGTGCCAGCAGCTTAGAACGCGGTAACTATGGCTACACCTTC.

The chain links TRBV7-2 to TRBJ1-4; 9 bases line up with TRBD1. Per germline, CDR1 SGHTA and CDR2 FQGNSA. The trim removed 2 bases at V and 9 bases at J, leaving 4 bases unmatched. This CDR3 is 14 amino acids long. In DNA form, the CDR3 reads TGTGCCAGCAGCTTAAAGGGACAGGGCCAAAAACTGTTTTTT. This gives the protein CASSLKGQGQKLFF. Full variable domain (outside the CDR3, taken from reference TRBV7-2 and TRBJ1-4): GAGVSQSPSNKVTEKGKDVELRCDPISGHTALYWYRQSLGQGLEFLIYFQGNSAPDKSGLPSDRFSAERTGGSVSTLTIQRTQQEDSAVYLCASSLKGQGQKLFFGSGTQLSVL.

The chain carries TRBV30 and TRBJ1-2, with TRBD1 as a possible D gene (5 bases). V gave up 0 bases and J gave up 4 bases, with 6 bases separating them. Germline loops: CDR1 GTSNPN, CDR2 SVGIG (reference sequence). The CDR3 totals 12 residues. The chain's CDR3 is CAWSVTAYGYTF. The CDR3 region has the DNA TGTGCCTGGAGTGTGACAGCCTATGGCTACACCTTC.

This chain connects TRBV28 to TRBJ1-1; the match to TRBD1 covers 9 bases. Germline trimming cut 5 bases from V and 0 bases from J; bases unmatched to any gene: 7. The CDR3 runs 16 residues. Germline V gives CDR1 MDHEN, CDR2 SYDVKM. CDR3 sequence reads: CASSTGGPALNTEAFF. CDR3 bases: TGTGCCAGCAGTACAGGGGGCCCCGCCCTGAACACTGAAGCTTTCTTT. The full variable domain, rest sourced from reference TRBV28 and TRBJ1-1, is DVKVTQSSRYLVKRTGEKVFLECVQDMDHENMFWYRQDPGLGLRLIYFSYDVKMKEKGDIPEGYSVSREKKERFSLILESASTNQTSMYLCASSTGGPALNTEAFFGQGTRLTVV.

This clone was detected only a few times. This chain uses TRBV28 with TRBJ2-1; TRBD2 matches 13 bases. This CDR3 is 17 amino acids long. The germline gives CDR1 MDHEN, CDR2 SYDVKM. The V gene end was trimmed by 6 bases and the J gene end by 7 bases; junction bases not matched to a gene: 12. The CDR3 DNA is TGTGCCAGCAGCCTGACTAGCGGGGGGCGGCCCGGGAATGAGCAGTTCTTC. Protein sequence: CASSLTSGGRPGNEQFF.

V and J are TRBV21-1 and TRBJ1-5. TRBV21-1 is a listed pseudogene. This CDR3 contains 12 residues. This CDR3 is CASSIPSQPQHF. Here the CDR3 DNA reads TGTGCCAGCAGCATCCCTAGCCAGCCCCAGCATTTT.

A few counts support this clone. The V and J genes are TRBV7-9 and TRBJ2-3; D might be TRBD1 (5 bases). The germline CDR1 and CDR2 sequences are SEHNR and FQNEAQ (reference sequence). The CDR3 covers 13 residues. The ends were cut back, 5 bases at V and 10 bases at J, with 16 bases in the middle. CDR3 coding DNA: TGTGCCAGCAGCCTCCCCCCAGGGATTTCGCAGTATTTT. Translating gives CASSLPPGISQYF.

There are a few counts of this clone. This chain links TRBV7-3 with TRBJ2-7, with 9 bases fitting TRBD2. Germline V gives CDR1 SGHTA, CDR2 FQGTGA. J gave up 2 bases and V 3 bases, and 2 bases lay outside the gene matches. The CDR3 contains 14 residues. The CDR3 reads CASSFSSGAYEQYF. The CDR3 DNA follows: TGTGCCAGCAGCTTCTCTAGCGGGGCCTACGAGCAGTACTTC. The full variable domain, its missing parts supplied by reference TRBV7-3 and TRBJ2-7, is GAGVSQTPSNKVTEKGKYVELRCDPISGHTALYWYRQSLGQGPEFLIYFQGTGAADDSGLPNDRFFAVRPEGSVSTLKIQRTERGDSAVYLCASSFSSGAYEQYFGPGTRLTVT.

This chain uses TRBV5-4 with TRBJ2-6; D possibly corresponds to TRBD1 (5 bases). The ends were cut back, 6 bases at V and 0 bases at J, with 16 bases in the middle. CDR1 SGHNT and CDR2 YYREEE come from the germline V gene (reference sequence). The CDR3 extends over 17 amino acids. CDR3 sequence reads: CASTRQSGVSGANVLTF. The CDR3 nucleotides read TGTGCCAGCACCCGACAGTCTGGGGTCTCTGGGGCCAACGTCCTGACTTTC.

The chain recombines TRBV27 with TRBJ2-5; 7 nucleotides align to TRBD1. Matching the DNA end better, TRBJ2-7 makes the J call doubtful. CDR3 size: 16 residues. From germline, CDR1 is MNHEY and CDR2 SMNVEV (reference sequence). Written as DNA, the CDR3 is TGTGCCAGCAGTTTAAGGGGGCCGGTCCCCCTAGACGAGCAGTACTTC. Its protein product is CASSLRGPVPLDEQYF.

The V call is TRBV30, the J call TRBJ2-2, with TRBD2 identical over 16 bases. The germline CDR1 and CDR2 sequences are GTSNPN and SVGIG (reference sequence). Unmatched junction bases numbered 4, after V lost 5 bases and J lost 7 bases. This CDR3 has 15 residues. CDR3 bases: TGTGCCTGGGGGACTAGCGGGGGGGCAAGCGGGGAGCTGTTTTTT. It yields the protein CAWGTSGGASGELFF.

This rearrangement joins TRBV9 to TRBJ2-5; TRBD2 matches at 11 bases. Trimming took 0 bases from V and 4 from J; bases not matched to a gene: 2. Germline assignment: CDR1 SGDLS and CDR2 YYNGEE. This CDR3 has 15 residues. The chain's CDR3 is CASSVEGLAAETQYF. CDR3 coding DNA: TGTGCCAGCAGCGTAGAGGGACTAGCGGCAGAGACCCAGTACTTC.

This chain connects TRBV5-6 to TRBJ1-2; 9 positions agree with TRBD1. V was pared by 4 bases and J by 8 bases, with 6 bases of the junction left unmatched. Germline V gene lookup returns CDR1 SGHDT and CDR2 YYEEEE. The CDR3 runs to 13 residues. CDR3 region: CASSRTGAEGYTF. The CDR3 DNA follows: TGTGCCAGCAGCCGGACAGGGGCGGAAGGCTACACCTTC. Complete variable domain (other parts from reference TRBV5-6 and TRBJ1-2): DAGVTQSPTHLIKTRGQQVTLRCSPKSGHDTVSWYQQALGQGPQFIFQYYEEEERQRGNFPDRFSGHQFPNYSSELNVNALLLGDSALYLCASSRTGAEGYTFGSGTRLTVV.

This clone appeared a single time. The gene calls are TRBV7-3 and TRBJ2-3; 14 nucleotides align to TRBD2. The V gene's germline CDR1 is SGHTA and CDR2 FQGTGA. Trimming at V came to 8 bases and at J to 5 bases, leaving 9 bases not matched to a gene. The CDR3 covers 16 residues. The CDR3: CASGSTSGGAKDTQYF. The CDR3 nucleotides are TGTGCCAGCGGATCGACTAGCGGGGGGGCCAAAGATACGCAGTATTTT. The whole variable domain, remainder taken from reference TRBV7-3 and TRBJ2-3, is GAGVSQTPSNKVTEKGKYVELRCDPISGHTALYWYRQSLGQGPEFLIYFQGTGAADDSGLPNDRFFAVRPEGSVSTLKIQRTERGDSAVYLCASGSTSGGAKDTQYFGPGTRLTVL.